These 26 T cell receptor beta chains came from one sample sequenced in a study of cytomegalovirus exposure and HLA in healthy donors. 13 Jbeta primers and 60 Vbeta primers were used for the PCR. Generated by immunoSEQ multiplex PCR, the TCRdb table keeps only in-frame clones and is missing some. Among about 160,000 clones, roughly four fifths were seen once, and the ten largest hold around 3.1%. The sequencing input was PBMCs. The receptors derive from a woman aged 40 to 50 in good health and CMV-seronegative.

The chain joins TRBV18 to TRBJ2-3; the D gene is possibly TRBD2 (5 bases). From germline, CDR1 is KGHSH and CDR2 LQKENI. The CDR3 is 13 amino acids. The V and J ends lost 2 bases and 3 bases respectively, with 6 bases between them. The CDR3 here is CASSPGLTDTQYF. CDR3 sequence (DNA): TGTGCCAGCTCACCAGGACTTACAGATACGCAGTATTTT.

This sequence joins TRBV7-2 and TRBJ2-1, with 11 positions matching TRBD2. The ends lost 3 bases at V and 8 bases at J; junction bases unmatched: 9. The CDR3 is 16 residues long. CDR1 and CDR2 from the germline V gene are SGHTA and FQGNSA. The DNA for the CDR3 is TGTGCCAGCAGCTTCTTCCCGGGACTAGCGGTAGATGAGCAGTTCTTC. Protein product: CASSFFPGLAVDEQFF.

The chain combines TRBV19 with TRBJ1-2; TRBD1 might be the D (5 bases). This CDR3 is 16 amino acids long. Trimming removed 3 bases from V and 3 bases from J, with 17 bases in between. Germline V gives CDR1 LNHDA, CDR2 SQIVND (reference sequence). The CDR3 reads CASSMGGHGEDYGYTF. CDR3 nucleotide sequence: TGTGCCAGTAGTATGGGTGGACACGGGGAGGACTATGGCTACACCTTC.

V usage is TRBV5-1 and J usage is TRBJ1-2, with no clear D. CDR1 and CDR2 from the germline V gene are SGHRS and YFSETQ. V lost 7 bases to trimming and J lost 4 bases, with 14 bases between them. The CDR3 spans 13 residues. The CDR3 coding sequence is TGCGCCAGCGCCCAGAGTGGCGGCTATGGCTACACCTTC. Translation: CASAQSGGYGYTF.

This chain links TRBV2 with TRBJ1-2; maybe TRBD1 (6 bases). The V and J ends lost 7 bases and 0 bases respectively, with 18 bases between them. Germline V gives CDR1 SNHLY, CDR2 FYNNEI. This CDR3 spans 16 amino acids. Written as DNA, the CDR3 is TGTGCCAGCACTCAACAGGGCAATACCCCTAACTATGGCTACACCTTC. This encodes CASTQQGNTPNYGYTF.

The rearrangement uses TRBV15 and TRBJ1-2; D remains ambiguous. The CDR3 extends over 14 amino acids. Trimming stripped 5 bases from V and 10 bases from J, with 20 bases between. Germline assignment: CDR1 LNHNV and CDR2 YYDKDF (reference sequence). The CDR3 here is CATSRATPRPDYTF. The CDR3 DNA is TGTGCCACCAGCCGAGCGACACCTCGGCCGGACTACACCTTC. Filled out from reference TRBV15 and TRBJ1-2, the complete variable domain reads DAMVIQNPRYQVTQFGKPVTLSCSQTLNHNVMYWYQQKSSQAPKLLFHYYDKDFNNEADTPDNFQSRRPNTSFCFLDIRSPGLGDTAMYLCATSRATPRPDYTFGSGTRLTVV.

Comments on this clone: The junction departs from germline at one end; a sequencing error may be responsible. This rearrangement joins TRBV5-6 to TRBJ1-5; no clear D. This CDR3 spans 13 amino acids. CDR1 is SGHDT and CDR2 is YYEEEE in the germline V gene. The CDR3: CANSPRRGQPQHF. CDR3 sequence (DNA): TGTGCCAACAGCCCGCGGCGAGGTCAGCCCCAGCATTTT.

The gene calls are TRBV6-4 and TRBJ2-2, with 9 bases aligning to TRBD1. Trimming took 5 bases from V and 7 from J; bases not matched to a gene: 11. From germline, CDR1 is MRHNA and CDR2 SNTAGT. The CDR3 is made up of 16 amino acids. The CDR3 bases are TGTGCCAGCAGTAAATCGGGACAGGGTTCAATCGGGGAGCTGTTTTTT. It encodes CASSKSGQGSIGELFF.

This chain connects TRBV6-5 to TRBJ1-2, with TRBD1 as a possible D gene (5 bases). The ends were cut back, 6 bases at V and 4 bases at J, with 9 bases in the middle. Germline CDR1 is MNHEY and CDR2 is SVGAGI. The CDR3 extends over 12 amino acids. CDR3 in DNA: TGTGCCAGCAGAGCAGGGTTCTATGGCTACACCTTC. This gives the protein CASRAGFYGYTF.

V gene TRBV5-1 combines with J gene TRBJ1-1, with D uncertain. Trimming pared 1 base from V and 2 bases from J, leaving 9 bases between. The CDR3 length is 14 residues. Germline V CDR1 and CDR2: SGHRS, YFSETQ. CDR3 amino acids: CASSLLSVNTEAFF. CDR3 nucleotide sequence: TGCGCCAGCAGCTTGTTATCAGTAAACACTGAAGCTTTCTTT.

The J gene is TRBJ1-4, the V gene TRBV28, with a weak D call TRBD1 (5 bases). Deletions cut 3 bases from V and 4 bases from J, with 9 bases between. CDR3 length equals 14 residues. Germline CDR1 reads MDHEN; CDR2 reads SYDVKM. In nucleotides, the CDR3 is TGTGCCAGCAGTTTGGGGCCTCGTAATGAAAAACTGTTTTTT. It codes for CASSLGPRNEKLFF.

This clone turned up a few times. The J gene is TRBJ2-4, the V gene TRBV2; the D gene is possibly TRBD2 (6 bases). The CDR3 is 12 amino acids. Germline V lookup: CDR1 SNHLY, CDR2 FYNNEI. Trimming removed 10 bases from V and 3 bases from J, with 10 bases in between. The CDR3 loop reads CATGLLKNIQYF. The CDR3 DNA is TGTGCCACGGGACTTCTCAAAAACATTCAGTACTTC.

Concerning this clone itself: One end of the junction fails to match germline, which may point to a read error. The CDR3 spells CVSSPGQGISNEQYF. The CDR3 DNA follows: TGTGTCAGCAGCCCAGGACAGGGAATCTCCAACGAGCAGTACTTC. V usage is TRBV11-3 and J usage is TRBJ2-7, with 8 bases matching TRBD1. Germline CDR1 is SGHNT and CDR2 is YENEEA. The CDR3 consists of 15 residues.

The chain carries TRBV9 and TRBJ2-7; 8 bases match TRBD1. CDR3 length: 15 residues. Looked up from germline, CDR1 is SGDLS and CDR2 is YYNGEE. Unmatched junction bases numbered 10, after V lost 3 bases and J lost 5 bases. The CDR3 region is CASSERTGKTHEQYF. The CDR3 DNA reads TGTGCCAGCAGCGAGCGGACAGGGAAAACCCACGAGCAGTACTTC.

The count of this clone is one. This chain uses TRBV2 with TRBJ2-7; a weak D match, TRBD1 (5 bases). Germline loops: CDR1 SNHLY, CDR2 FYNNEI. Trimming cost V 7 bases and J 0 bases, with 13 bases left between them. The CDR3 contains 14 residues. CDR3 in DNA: TGTGCCAGCAAAGGCACAGGATCCTCCTACGAGCAGTACTTC. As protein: CASKGTGSSYEQYF.

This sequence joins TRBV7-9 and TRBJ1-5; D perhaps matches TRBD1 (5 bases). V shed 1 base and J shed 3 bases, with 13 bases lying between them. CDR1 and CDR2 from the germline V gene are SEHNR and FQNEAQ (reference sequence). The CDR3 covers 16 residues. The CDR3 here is CASSLGFREANQPQHF. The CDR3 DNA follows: TGTGCCAGCAGCTTAGGGTTCAGGGAGGCCAATCAGCCCCAGCATTTT.

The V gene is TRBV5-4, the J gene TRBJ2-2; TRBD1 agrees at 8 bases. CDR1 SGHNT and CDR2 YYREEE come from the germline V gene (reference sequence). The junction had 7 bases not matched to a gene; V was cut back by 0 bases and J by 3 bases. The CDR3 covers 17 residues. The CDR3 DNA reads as TGTGCCAGCAGCTTGGAGGGCAGGGGGCGATACACCGGGGAGCTGTTTTTT. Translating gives CASSLEGRGRYTGELFF.

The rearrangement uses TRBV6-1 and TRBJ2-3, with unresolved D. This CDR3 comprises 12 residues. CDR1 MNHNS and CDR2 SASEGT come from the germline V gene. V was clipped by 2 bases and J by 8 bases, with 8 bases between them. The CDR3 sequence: CASSESVRTQYF. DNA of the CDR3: TGTGCCAGCAGTGAATCTGTCCGTACGCAGTATTTT.

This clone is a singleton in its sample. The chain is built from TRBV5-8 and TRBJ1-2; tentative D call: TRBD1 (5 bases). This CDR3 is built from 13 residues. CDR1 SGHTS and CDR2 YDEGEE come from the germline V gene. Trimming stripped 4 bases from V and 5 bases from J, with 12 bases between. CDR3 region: CASSQGEVYGYTF. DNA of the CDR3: TGTGCCAGCAGCCAAGGGGAGGTTTATGGCTACACCTTC.

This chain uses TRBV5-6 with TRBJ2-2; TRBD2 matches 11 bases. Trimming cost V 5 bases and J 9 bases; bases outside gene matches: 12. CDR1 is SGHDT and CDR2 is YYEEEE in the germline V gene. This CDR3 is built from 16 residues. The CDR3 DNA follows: TGTGCCAGCAGGGGACAACTAGCGGGGGTACACCGGGAGCTGTTTTTT. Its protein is CASRGQLAGVHRELFF.

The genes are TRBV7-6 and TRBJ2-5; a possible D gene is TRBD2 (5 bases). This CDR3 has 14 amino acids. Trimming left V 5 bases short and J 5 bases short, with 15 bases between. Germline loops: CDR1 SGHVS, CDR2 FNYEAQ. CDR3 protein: CASSPPRGRETQYF. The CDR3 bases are TGTGCCAGCAGCCCTCCTCGGGGAAGGGAGACCCAGTACTTC.

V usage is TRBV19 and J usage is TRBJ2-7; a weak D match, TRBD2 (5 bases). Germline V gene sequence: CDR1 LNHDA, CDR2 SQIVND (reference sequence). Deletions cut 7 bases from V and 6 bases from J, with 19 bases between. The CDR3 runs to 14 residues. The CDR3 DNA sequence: TGTGCCAGTACGTCTGGCGGACTCCTGGGCGAGCAGTACTTC. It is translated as CASTSGGLLGEQYF.

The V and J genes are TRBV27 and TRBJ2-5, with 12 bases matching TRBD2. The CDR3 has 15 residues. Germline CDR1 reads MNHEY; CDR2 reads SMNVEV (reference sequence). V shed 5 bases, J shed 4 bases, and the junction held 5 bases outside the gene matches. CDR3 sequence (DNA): TGTGCCAGCAGTGGGCGACTAGCGGGGGTAGAGACCCAGTACTTC. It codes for CASSGRLAGVETQYF.

The CDR3 bases are TGTGCCAGCAGTTTCACAGGGACCTATGGCTACACCTTC. It translates to CASSFTGTYGYTF. J is TRBJ1-2 and V is TRBV28, with D possibly TRBD1 on 6 matching bases. Trimming cost V 3 bases and J 4 bases, with 9 bases left between them. Germline CDR1 MDHEN, CDR2 SYDVKM. This CDR3 spans 13 amino acids.

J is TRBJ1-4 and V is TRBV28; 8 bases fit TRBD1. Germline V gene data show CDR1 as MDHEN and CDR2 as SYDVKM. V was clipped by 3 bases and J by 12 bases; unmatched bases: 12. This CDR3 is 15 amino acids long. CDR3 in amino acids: CASSLYRGGFGELFF. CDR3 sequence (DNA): TGTGCCAGCAGTTTGTACAGGGGGGGATTCGGGGAACTGTTTTTT.

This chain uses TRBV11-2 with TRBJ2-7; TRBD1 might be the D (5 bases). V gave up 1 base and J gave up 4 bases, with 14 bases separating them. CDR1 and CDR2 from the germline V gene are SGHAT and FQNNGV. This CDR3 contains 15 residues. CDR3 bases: TGTGCCAGCAGCTTAGTCGGCAGGGAAGGTTACGAGCAGTACTTC. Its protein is CASSLVGREGYEQYF.